This T cell receptor beta chain was identified during a study of cytomegalovirus exposure and HLA in healthy donors. PCR used 60 Vbeta primers and 13 Jbeta primers. TCRdb's table, derived via immunoSEQ multiplex PCR, lists solely in-frame clones and lacks some. The sample includes about 140,000 clones, 66% seen only once; the top ten take approximately 1.6%. The CDR3 runs to 14 residues. Per germline, CDR1 MNHEY and CDR2 SMNVEV (reference sequence). After removal of 2 bases from V and 4 bases from J, the junction contained 1 base not matched to a gene. The receptor comes from a human donor in good health. V and J are TRBV27 and TRBJ2-2, with TRBD1 identical over 7 bases. Source material: PBMCs. CDR3 nucleotides: TGTGCCAGCAGTTTACGGGACAGCACCGGGGAGCTGTTTTTT. Translated, it gives CASSLRDSTGELFF.